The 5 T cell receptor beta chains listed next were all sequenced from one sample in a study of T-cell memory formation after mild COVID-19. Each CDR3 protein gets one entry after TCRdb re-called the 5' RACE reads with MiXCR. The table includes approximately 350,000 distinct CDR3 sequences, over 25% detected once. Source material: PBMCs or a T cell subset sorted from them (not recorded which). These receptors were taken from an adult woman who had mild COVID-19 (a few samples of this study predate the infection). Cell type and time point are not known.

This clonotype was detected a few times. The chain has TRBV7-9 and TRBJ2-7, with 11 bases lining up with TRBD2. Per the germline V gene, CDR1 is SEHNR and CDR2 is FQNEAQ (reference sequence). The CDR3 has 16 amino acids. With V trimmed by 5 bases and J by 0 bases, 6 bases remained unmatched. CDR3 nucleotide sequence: TGTGCCAGCAGCCCAGCTAGCGGGGGGAGCTCCTACGAGCAGTACTTC. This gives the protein CASSPASGGSSYEQYF.

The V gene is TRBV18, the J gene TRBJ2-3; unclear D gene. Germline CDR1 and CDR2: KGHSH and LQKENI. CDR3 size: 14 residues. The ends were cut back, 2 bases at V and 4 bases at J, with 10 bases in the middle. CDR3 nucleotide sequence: TGTGCCAGCTCACCAGGCCGAAAGTCAGATACGCAGTATTTT. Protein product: CASSPGRKSDTQYF.

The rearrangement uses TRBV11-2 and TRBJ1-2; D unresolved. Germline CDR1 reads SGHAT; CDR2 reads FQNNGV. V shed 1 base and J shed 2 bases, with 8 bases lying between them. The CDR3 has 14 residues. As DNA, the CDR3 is TGTGCCAGCAGCTTAGGGGCGATAAACTATGGCTACACCTTC. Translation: CASSLGAINYGYTF.

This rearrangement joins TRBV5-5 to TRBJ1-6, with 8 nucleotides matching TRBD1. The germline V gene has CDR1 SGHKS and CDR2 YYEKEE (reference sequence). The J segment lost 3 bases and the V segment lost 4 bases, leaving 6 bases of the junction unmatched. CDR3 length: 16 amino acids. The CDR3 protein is CASSPGQGGYNSPLHF. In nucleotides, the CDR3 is TGTGCCAGCAGCCCCGGACAGGGCGGCTATAATTCACCCCTCCACTTT.

The CDR3 bases are TGTGCCAGCAGCTCCGGAGCGGGGGTCCGTTACAATGAGCAGTTCTTC. Translation gives CASSSGAGVRYNEQFF. V usage is TRBV7-2 and J usage is TRBJ2-1; 8 bases are shared with TRBD2. Germline CDR1 and CDR2: SGHTA and FQGNSA. This CDR3 is 16 amino acids long. The J segment lost 4 bases and the V segment lost 4 bases, leaving 9 bases of the junction unmatched.